These 21 T cell receptor beta chains originate from one sample sequenced in a study of vaccination effects on CD4 cells after COVID-19. Antigen-specific CD4+ T cell clonotypes were called by their expansion after viral peptide-pool culture in ViraFEST. Isolation of CD4+ T cells took place after 10 days of culture. Nucleocapsid antibodies stayed negative before and after vaccination, showing no earlier SARS-CoV-2 infection. Profiling relied on immunoSEQ multiplex PCR, and the TCRdb table lists in-frame clones only, not all of them. The sample lists under 25,000 clones; approximately 70% were seen once. These receptors' targets are unknown. Specimen: CD4+ T cells from PBMCs cultured with SARS-CoV-2 spike peptides, collected before COVID-19 vaccination. Every receptor here comes from a human donor who received a COVID-19 vaccine.

There are a few counts of this clone. V gene TRBV5-6 combines with J gene TRBJ2-7; no definite D call. CDR1 is SGHDT, CDR2 YYEEEE, per germline. The CDR3 runs 14 residues. Trimming took 2 bases from V and 2 from J, leaving 11 bases between them. The DNA of the CDR3 is TGTGCCAGCAGCTTAGAAACGGGTACCTACGAGCAGTACTTC. Amino acid sequence: CASSLETGTYEQYF.

This clone showed up just once. This rearrangement joins TRBV18 to TRBJ2-2; 9 positions match TRBD1. The ends lost 6 bases at V and 3 bases at J; junction bases unmatched: 5. The CDR3 extends over 15 amino acids. CDR1 and CDR2 (germline): KGHSH, LQKENI. The CDR3 nucleotides are TGTGCCAGCTCTCAAGACAGGGGGGACACCGGGGAGCTGTTTTTT. Its protein is CASSQDRGDTGELFF.

Written as DNA, the CDR3 is TGTGCCAGCAGTCAGACAGGGGGGAGTTCACCCCTCCACTTT. Its protein is CASSQTGGSSPLHF. The chain employs TRBV5-6 and TRBJ1-6, with 9 bases aligning to TRBD1. The CDR3 covers 14 residues. CDR1 and CDR2 (germline): SGHDT, YYEEEE. V gave up 5 bases and J gave up 9 bases; unmatched junction bases: 6.

This rearrangement joins TRBV19 to TRBJ1-2; 9 nucleotides line up with TRBD1. Trimming at V came to 4 bases and at J to 1 base, leaving 7 bases not matched to a gene. The CDR3 sequence is 16 residues long. Germline CDR1 and CDR2: LNHDA and SQIVND (reference sequence). The CDR3 loop is CASSRGQGTFNYGYTF. CDR3 nucleotide sequence: TGTGCCAGTAGTAGGGGACAGGGTACTTTTAACTATGGCTACACCTTC.

This chain connects TRBV6-4 to TRBJ2-1; TRBD1 is a possible D gene (5 bases). From germline, CDR1 is MRHNA and CDR2 SNTAGT. V lost 6 bases and J lost 1, with 13 bases in between. This CDR3 contains 15 residues. The CDR3 region is CASSPQGRSYNEQFF. The CDR3 nucleotides read TGTGCCAGCAGCCCCCAGGGTAGGTCCTACAATGAGCAGTTCTTC.

The chain has TRBV7-9 and TRBJ1-1; the D gene is possibly TRBD1 (5 bases). Germline CDR1 is SEHNR and CDR2 is FQNEAQ (reference sequence). V was shortened by 1 base and J by 7 bases, with 13 bases between the two germline ends. CDR3 length equals 14 residues. The CDR3 DNA reads as TGTGCCAGCAGCTTAGGAGGGCCAAGGGGTGAAGCTTTCTTT. Translated, it gives CASSLGGPRGEAFF.

CDR3 in amino acids: CASSQAGQYNEQFF. The CDR3 DNA reads as TGTGCCAGCAGCCAAGCCGGACAGTACAATGAGCAGTTCTTC. The gene calls are TRBV3-1 (or the pseudogene TRBV3-2) and TRBJ2-1; D perhaps matches TRBD1 (6 bases). Deletions cut 1 base from V and 4 bases from J, with 8 bases between. The CDR3 runs 14 residues. The germline gives CDR1 LGHDT, CDR2 YNNKEL (reference sequence).

The chain joins TRBV3-1 (or the pseudogene TRBV3-2) to TRBJ2-7; maybe TRBD1 (5 bases). The length of the CDR3 is 15 residues. V was shortened by 8 bases and J by 0 bases, with 17 bases between the two germline ends. In germline, CDR1 is LGHDT, CDR2 YNNKEL (reference sequence). This CDR3 is CASGDSRIRSYEQYF. As DNA, the CDR3 is TGTGCCAGCGGCGACAGTCGGATCCGCTCCTACGAGCAGTACTTC.

This sequence joins TRBV19 and TRBJ2-1, with a possible D match to TRBD2 (7 bases). The V end lost 4 bases, the J end lost 9 bases, and 19 bases lay between the germline ends. The CDR3 contains 15 residues. Germline values: CDR1 LNHDA, CDR2 SQIVND (reference sequence). CDR3 residues: CASSTEGGGYLEQFF. The CDR3 region has the DNA TGTGCCAGTAGTACCGAGGGGGGGGGCTATCTTGAGCAGTTCTTC.

V usage is TRBV13 and J usage is TRBJ2-1; D is possibly TRBD1 (5 bases). Germline CDR1 PRHDT, CDR2 FYEKMQ (reference sequence). CDR3 size: 18 residues. V gave up 5 bases and J gave up 2 bases, with 22 bases separating them. The CDR3 reads CASSPPSLQGWAYNEQFF. CDR3 bases: TGTGCCAGCAGCCCTCCTTCCCTGCAGGGATGGGCCTACAATGAGCAGTTCTTC.

The gene calls are TRBV18 and TRBJ2-4; D not certain. Germline CDR1 reads KGHSH; CDR2 reads LQKENI. The CDR3 has 15 amino acids. Trimming took off 0 bases at V and 4 bases at J, with 10 bases between the two ends. DNA of the CDR3: TGTGCCAGCTCACCACCCCCAGCGACTAAAAACATTCAGTACTTC. Translation gives CASSPPPATKNIQYF.

The rearrangement links TRBV5-1 to TRBJ2-5, with D possibly TRBD1 on 6 matching bases. V was shortened by 4 bases and J by 5 bases, with 18 bases between the two germline ends. Germline V lookup: CDR1 SGHRS, CDR2 YFSETQ. CDR3 length: 15 amino acids. DNA of the CDR3: TGCGCCAGCAGCCCGTCGGCAGGGGTATACGAGACCCAGTACTTC. This sequence encodes CASSPSAGVYETQYF. Filled out from reference TRBV5-1 and TRBJ2-5, the complete variable domain reads KAGVTQTPRYLIKTRGQQVTLSCSPISGHRSVSWYQQTPGQGLQFLFEYFSETQRNKGNFPGRFSGRQFSNSRSEMNVSTLELGDSALYLCASSPSAGVYETQYFGPGTRLLVL.

J is TRBJ2-3 and V is TRBV21-1; the table's D call TRBD1 went unverified against the DNA. TRBV21-1 is recorded as a pseudogene. CDR3 length equals 16 residues. CDR3 amino acids: CASRKNRDRDEDTQYF. The CDR3 region has the DNA TGTGCCAGCAGAAAGAACCGGGACAGGGACGAAGATACGCAGTATTTT.

The chain joins TRBV21-1 to TRBJ1-1. TRBV21-1 is recorded as a pseudogene. The CDR3 consists of 15 residues. CDR3 nucleotides: TGTGCCAGCAGCAAAGTGGGCGACTTGAACACTGAAGCTTTCTTT. It yields the protein CASSKVGDLNTEAFF.

The chain is built from TRBV6-5 and TRBJ1-6; unclear D gene. The germline V gene has CDR1 MNHEY and CDR2 SVGAGI. V gave up 4 bases and J gave up 10 bases, with 11 bases separating them. The CDR3 is 13 amino acids. CDR3 sequence (DNA): TGTGCCAGCAGTTCCTCCCAGAGGTCACCCCTCCACTTT. Translated: CASSSSQRSPLHF.

This clone was recorded once. The V and J genes are TRBV7-8 and TRBJ2-1, with 8 positions matching TRBD2. The CDR3 totals 14 residues. V lost 6 bases to trimming and J lost 4 bases; unmatched junction nucleotides: 5. Germline V gives CDR1 SGHVS, CDR2 FQNEAQ. The CDR3 here is CASRPGLGYNEQFF. In DNA form, the CDR3 reads TGTGCCAGCAGACCGGGACTAGGGTACAATGAGCAGTTCTTC.

The V call is TRBV7-2, the J call TRBJ1-1; D gene uncertain. The germline V gene has CDR1 SGHTA and CDR2 FQGNSA. V lost 1 base and J lost 1, with 7 bases in between. This CDR3 comprises 14 residues. In DNA form, the CDR3 reads TGTGCCAGCAGCTTAGATAAAGAGAACACTGAAGCTTTCTTT. Translation gives CASSLDKENTEAFF.

In this sample, this clone is large. V and J are TRBV5-4 and TRBJ1-1; D is possibly TRBD1 (5 bases). V gave up 1 base and J gave up 1 base, with 14 bases separating them. The CDR3 runs to 16 residues. The germline gives CDR1 SGHNT, CDR2 YYREEE (reference sequence). The CDR3 sequence: CASSLRGVEGNTEAFF. As DNA, the CDR3 is TGTGCCAGCAGCTTGAGGGGCGTCGAGGGGAACACTGAAGCTTTCTTT.

This clone has only a few counts. The V gene is TRBV11-2, the J gene TRBJ2-2, with D uncertain. Trimming took 1 base from V and 3 from J, leaving 3 bases between them. From germline, CDR1 is SGHAT and CDR2 FQNNGV. The CDR3 extends over 13 amino acids. CDR3 nucleotide sequence: TGTGCCAGCAGCTTAGGATACACCGGGGAGCTGTTTTTT. It specifies CASSLGYTGELFF. Using reference TRBV11-2 and TRBJ2-2 for the parts outside the CDR3, the full variable domain is EAGVAQSPRYKIIEKRQSVAFWCNPISGHATLYWYQQILGQGPKLLIQFQNNGVVDDSQLPKDRFSAERLKGVDSTLKIQPAKLEDSAVYLCASSLGYTGELFFGEGSRLTVL.

The rearrangement uses TRBV4-1 and TRBJ1-4; D not certain. V was shortened by 9 bases and J by 5 bases, with 16 bases between the two germline ends. Germline V gives CDR1 MGHRA, CDR2 YSYEKL. The CDR3 has 14 residues. DNA of the CDR3: TGCGCCAGTAAATTCGTACAGCGAAATGAAAAACTGTTTTTT. Translating it yields CASKFVQRNEKLFF.

This chain uses TRBV10-2 with TRBJ1-2; D is possibly TRBD1 (6 bases). From germline, CDR1 is WSHSY and CDR2 SAAADI. This CDR3 comprises 12 residues. Trimming removed 6 bases at V and 4 bases at J, with 9 bases between. The DNA for the CDR3 is TGCGCCAGCAGAAAGGACAGCTATGGCTACACCTTC. It is translated as CASRKDSYGYTF.